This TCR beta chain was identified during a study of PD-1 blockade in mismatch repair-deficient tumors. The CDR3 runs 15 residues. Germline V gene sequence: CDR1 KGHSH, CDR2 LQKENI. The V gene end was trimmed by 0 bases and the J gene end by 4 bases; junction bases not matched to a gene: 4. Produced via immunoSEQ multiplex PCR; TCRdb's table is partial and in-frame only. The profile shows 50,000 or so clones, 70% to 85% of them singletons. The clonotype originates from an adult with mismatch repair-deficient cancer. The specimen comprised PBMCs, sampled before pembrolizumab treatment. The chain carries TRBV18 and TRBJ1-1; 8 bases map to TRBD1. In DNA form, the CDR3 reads TGTGCCAGCTCACCACCCCACAGGGGGGGCACTGAAGCTTTCTTT. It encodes CASSPPHRGGTEAFF.